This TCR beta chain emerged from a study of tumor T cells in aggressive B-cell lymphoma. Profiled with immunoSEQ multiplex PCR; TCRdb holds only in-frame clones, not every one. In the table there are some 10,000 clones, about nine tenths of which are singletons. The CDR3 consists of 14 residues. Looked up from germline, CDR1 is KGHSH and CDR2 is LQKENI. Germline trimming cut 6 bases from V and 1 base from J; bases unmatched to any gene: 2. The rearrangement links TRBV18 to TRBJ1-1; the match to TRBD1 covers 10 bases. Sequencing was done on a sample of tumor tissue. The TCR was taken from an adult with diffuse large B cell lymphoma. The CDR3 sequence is CASSRDRGNTEAFF. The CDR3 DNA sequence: TGTGCCAGCTCCCGGGACAGGGGGAACACTGAAGCTTTCTTT.